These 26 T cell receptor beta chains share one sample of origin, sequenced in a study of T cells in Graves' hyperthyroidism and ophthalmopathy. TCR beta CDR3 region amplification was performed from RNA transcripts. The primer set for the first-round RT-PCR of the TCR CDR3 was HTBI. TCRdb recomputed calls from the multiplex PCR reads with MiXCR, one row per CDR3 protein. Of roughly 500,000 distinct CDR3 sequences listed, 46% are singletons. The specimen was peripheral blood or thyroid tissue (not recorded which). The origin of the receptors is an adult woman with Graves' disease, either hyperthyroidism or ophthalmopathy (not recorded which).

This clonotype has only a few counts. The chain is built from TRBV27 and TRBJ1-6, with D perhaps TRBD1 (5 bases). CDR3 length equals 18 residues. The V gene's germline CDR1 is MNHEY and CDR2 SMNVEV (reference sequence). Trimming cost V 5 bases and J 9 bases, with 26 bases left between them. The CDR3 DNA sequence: TGTGCCAGCAGTCTCCGGCCCCTGGGACGCACAATGGGTTCACCCCTCCACTTT. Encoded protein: CASSLRPLGRTMGSPLHF.

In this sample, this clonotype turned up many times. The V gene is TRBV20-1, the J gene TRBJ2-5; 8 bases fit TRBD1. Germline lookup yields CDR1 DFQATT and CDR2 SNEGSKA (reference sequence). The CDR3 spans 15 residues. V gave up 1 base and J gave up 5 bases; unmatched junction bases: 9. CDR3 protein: CSARGPDREWETQYF. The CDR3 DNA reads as TGCAGTGCTAGAGGGCCGGACAGGGAGTGGGAGACCCAGTACTTC.

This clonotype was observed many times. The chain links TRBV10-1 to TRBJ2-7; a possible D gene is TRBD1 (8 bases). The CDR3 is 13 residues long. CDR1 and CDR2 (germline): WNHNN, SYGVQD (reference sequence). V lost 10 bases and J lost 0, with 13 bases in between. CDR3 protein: CATGGQDSYEQYF. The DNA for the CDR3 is TGCGCCACGGGGGGACAGGACTCCTACGAGCAGTACTTC.

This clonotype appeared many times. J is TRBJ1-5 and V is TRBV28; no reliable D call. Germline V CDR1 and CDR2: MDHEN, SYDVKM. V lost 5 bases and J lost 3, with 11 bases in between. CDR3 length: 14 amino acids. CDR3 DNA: TGTGCCAGCAGTCCCCCGAGGGCCAATCAGCCCCAGCATTTT. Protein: CASSPPRANQPQHF. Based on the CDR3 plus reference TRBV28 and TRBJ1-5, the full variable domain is DVKVTQSSRYLVKRTGEKVFLECVQDMDHENMFWYRQDPGLGLRLIYFSYDVKMKEKGDIPEGYSVSREKKERFSLILESASTNQTSMYLCASSPPRANQPQHFGDGTRLSIL.

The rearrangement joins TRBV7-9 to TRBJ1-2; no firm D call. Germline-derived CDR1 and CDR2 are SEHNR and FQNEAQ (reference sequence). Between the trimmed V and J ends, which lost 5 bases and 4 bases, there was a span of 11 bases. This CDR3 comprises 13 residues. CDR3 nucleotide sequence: TGTGCCAGCAGCCCTAGGCCCGTCTATGGCTACACCTTC. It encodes CASSPRPVYGYTF.

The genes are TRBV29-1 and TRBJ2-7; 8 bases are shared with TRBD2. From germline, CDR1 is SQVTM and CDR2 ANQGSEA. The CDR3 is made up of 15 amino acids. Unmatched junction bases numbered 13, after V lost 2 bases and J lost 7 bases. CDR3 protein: CSVEKAGDGIREQYF. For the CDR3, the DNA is TGCAGCGTTGAAAAAGCGGGAGACGGAATTAGGGAGCAGTACTTC.

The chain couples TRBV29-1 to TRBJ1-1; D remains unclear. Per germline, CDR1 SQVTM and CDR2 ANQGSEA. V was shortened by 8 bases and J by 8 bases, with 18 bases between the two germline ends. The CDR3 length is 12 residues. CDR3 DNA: TGCAGCTTAGATCCCAACCGCCGGGAAGCTTTCTTT. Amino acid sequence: CSLDPNRREAFF. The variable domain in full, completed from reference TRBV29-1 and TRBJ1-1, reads SAVISQKPSRDICQRGTSLTIQCQVDSQVTMMFWYRQQPGQSLTLIATANQGSEATYESGFVIDKFPISRPNLTFSTLTVSNMSPEDSSIYLCSLDPNRREAFFGQGTRLTVV.

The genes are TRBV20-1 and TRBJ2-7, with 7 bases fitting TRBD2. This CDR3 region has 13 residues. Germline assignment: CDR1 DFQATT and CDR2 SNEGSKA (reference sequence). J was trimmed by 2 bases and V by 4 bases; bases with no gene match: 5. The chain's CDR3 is CSATTSKAYEQYF. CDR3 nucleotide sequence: TGCAGTGCTACGACTAGCAAGGCCTACGAGCAGTACTTC.

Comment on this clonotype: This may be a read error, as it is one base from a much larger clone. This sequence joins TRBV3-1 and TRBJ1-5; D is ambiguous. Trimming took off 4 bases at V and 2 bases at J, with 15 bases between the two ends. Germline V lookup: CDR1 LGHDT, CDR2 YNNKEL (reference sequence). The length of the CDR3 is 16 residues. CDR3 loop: CASSPDLGSGNQPQHF. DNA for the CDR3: TGTGCCAGCAGCCCAGATCTCGGGTCGGGCAATCAGCCCCAGCATTTT.

CDR3 protein: CASSLREGQSLWGYTF. In DNA, the CDR3 is TGTGCCAGCAGCTTACGCGAGGGACAGTCGTTGTGGGGCTACACCTTC. The chain couples TRBV7-3 to TRBJ1-2; 7 bases fit TRBD1. The CDR3 runs 16 residues. Germline CDR1 and CDR2: SGHTA and FQGTGA. The V and J ends lost 2 bases and 8 bases, in that order; junction bases with no gene match: 14.

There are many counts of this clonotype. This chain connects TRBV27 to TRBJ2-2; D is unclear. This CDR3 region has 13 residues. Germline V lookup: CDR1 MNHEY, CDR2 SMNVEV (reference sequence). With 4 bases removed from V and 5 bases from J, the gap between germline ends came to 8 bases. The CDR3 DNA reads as TGTGCCAGCAGTTCCCATGAGACCGGGGAGCTGTTTTTT. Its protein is CASSSHETGELFF.

CDR3 amino acids: CASSYRDRGTNTEAFF. CDR3 in DNA: TGTGCCAGCAGTTACAGGGACAGGGGGACGAACACTGAAGCTTTCTTT. This chain links TRBV6-5 with TRBJ1-1, with TRBD1 matching 11 bases. The germline CDR1 and CDR2 sequences are MNHEY and SVGAGI. The CDR3 is 16 amino acids. V dropped 2 bases and J dropped 1; count of bases not matched to a gene: 3.

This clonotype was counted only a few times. CDR3 coding DNA: TGTGCCAGCAGTTACCCACAGCTAGCGACCTACGAGCAGTACTTC. Its protein is CASSYPQLATYEQYF. The chain recombines TRBV6-6 with TRBJ2-7; D perhaps matches TRBD2 (6 bases). The CDR3 spans 15 residues. V lost 2 bases to trimming and J lost 2 bases, with 13 bases between them. Germline V gene sequence: CDR1 MNHNY, CDR2 SVGAGI (reference sequence).

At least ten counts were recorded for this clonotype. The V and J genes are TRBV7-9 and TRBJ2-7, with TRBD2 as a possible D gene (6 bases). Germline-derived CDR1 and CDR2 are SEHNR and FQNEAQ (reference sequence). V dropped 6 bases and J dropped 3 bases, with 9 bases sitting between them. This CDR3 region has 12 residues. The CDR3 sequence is CASRSTSYEQYF. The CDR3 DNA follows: TGTGCCAGCAGGTCGACTAGCTACGAGCAGTACTTC.

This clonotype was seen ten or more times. CDR3 coding DNA: TGTGCCAGCAGCTTGACAGGGAAATCACCCCTCCACTTT. Translated: CASSLTGKSPLHF. The rearrangement uses TRBV13 and TRBJ1-6; TRBD1 aligns across 7 bases. Per germline, CDR1 PRHDT and CDR2 FYEKMQ (reference sequence). The CDR3 length is 13 residues. V shed 3 bases, J shed 10 bases, and the junction held 3 bases outside the gene matches.

CDR3 sequence: CASSAVASGTGELFF. The DNA for the CDR3 is TGCGCCAGCAGCGCCGTAGCCTCGGGGACCGGGGAGCTGTTTTTT. The chain is built from TRBV5-1 and TRBJ2-2; D perhaps matches TRBD2 (5 bases). V was trimmed by 4 bases and J by 5 bases, leaving 15 bases between them. The CDR3 covers 15 residues. Germline-derived CDR1 and CDR2 are SGHRS and YFSETQ.

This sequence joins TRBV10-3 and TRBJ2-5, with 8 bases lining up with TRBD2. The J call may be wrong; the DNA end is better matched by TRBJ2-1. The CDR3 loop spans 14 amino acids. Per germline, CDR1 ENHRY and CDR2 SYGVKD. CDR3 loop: CAISEREGPDGQFF. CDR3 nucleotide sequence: TGTGCCATCAGTGAGCGGGAGGGACCAGATGGGCAGTTCTTC.

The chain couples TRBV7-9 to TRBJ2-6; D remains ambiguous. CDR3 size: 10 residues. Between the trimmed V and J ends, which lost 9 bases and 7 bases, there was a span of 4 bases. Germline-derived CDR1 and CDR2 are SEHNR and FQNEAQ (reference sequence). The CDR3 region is CARHANVLTF. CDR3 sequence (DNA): TGTGCCAGACACGCCAACGTCCTGACTTTC.

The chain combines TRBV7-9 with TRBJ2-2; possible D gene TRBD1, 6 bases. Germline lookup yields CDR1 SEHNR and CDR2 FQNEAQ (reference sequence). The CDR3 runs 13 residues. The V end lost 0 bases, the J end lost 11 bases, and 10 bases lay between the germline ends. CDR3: CASSLANRVELFF. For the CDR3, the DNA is TGTGCCAGCAGCTTAGCTAACAGGGTCGAGCTGTTTTTT.

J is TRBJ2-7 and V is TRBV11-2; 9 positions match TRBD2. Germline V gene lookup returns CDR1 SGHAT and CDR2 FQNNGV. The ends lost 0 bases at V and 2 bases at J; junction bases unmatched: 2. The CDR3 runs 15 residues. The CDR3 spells CASSLDGTSTYEQYF. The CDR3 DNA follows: TGTGCCAGCAGCTTAGACGGGACTAGCACCTACGAGCAGTACTTC.

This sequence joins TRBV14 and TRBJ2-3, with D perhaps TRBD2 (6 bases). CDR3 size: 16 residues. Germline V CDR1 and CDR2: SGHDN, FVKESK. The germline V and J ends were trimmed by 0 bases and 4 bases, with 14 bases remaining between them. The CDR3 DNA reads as TGTGCCAGCAGCCAAGATGCGAGCGGGTTGCCAGATACGCAGTATTTT. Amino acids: CASSQDASGLPDTQYF.

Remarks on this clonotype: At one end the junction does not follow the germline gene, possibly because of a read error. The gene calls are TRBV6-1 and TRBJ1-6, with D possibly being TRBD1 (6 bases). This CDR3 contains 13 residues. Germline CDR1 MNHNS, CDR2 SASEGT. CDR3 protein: CASSRQANSPLHF. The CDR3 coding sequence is TGCGCCAGCAGTAGACAGGCGAATTCACCCCTCCACTTT.

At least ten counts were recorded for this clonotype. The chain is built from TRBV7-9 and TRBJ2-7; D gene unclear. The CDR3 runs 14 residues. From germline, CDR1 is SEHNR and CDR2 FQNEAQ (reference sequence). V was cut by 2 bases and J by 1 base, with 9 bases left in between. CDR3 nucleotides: TGTGCCAGCAGCTTAAACGCGAGGTCCTACGAGCAGTACTTC. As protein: CASSLNARSYEQYF.

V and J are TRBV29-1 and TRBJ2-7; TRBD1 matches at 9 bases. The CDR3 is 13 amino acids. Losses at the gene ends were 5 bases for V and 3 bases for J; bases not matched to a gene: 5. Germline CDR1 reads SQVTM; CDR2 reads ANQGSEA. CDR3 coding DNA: TGCAGCGTTCATACAGGGGGCTTCTACGAGCAGTACTTC. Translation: CSVHTGGFYEQYF.

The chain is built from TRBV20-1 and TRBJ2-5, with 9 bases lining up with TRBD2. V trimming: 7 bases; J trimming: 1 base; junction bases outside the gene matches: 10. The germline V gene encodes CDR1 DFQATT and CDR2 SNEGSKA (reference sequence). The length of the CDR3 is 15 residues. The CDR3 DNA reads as TGCAGTGTGAGATCCAGGACTAGCGCCCAAGAGACCCAGTACTTC. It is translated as CSVRSRTSAQETQYF.

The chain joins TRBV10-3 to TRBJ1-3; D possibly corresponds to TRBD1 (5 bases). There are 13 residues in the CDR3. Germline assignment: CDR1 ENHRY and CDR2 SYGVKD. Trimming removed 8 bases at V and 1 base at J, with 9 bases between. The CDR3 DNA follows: TGTGCCATCGGGGGAGCATCTGGAAACACCATATATTTT. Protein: CAIGGASGNTIYF.